A single sample gave rise to the 30 T cell receptor beta chains below, sequenced in a study of glioma-infiltrating T cells after dendritic cell vaccination. Libraries were prepared by immunoSEQ multiplex PCR; TCRdb keeps only in-frame clonotypes and omits some of them. The sample includes 80,000 to 95,000 clones, more than 70% of them seen just once. Sequenced here: blood, sampled before dendritic cell vaccination. These receptors originate from a human donor with glioblastoma.

This chain uses TRBV5-1 with TRBJ1-3, with no clear D. The ends were cut back, 1 base at V and 4 bases at J, with 6 bases in the middle. Germline V gene sequence: CDR1 SGHRS, CDR2 YFSETQ. This CDR3 has 13 residues. The CDR3 sequence is CASSLYAGNTIYF. The CDR3 nucleotides read TGCGCCAGCAGCTTGTACGCGGGAAACACCATATATTTT. Full variable domain (rest looked up from reference TRBV5-1 and TRBJ1-3): KAGVTQTPRYLIKTRGQQVTLSCSPISGHRSVSWYQQTPGQGLQFLFEYFSETQRNKGNFPGRFSGRQFSNSRSEMNVSTLELGDSALYLCASSLYAGNTIYFGEGSWLTVV.

This clone was seen at least ten times. The chain employs TRBV2 and TRBJ1-2; 7 bases map to TRBD1. V lost 4 bases, J lost 2 bases, and 1 base stayed unmatched. There are 13 residues in the CDR3. Germline loops: CDR1 SNHLY, CDR2 FYNNEI. The CDR3 bases are TGTGCCAGCAGTGGGGACAGCAACTATGGCTACACCTTC. Translating it yields CASSGDSNYGYTF.

The chain is built from TRBV9 and TRBJ1-4; D is ambiguous. V was cut by 0 bases and J by 12 bases, with 18 bases left in between. The germline gives CDR1 SGDLS, CDR2 YYNGEE. The CDR3 contains 15 residues. The CDR3 DNA is TGTGCCAGCAGCGTAGGGTGGCAGCTGGACGGGGAACTGTTTTTT. Translation gives CASSVGWQLDGELFF.

The V and J genes are TRBV4-2 and TRBJ2-7; weak D call: TRBD2 (6 bases). Trimming stripped 1 base from V and 2 bases from J, with 18 bases between. Germline V gene sequence: CDR1 LGHNA, CDR2 YNFKEQ. This CDR3 comprises 17 residues. CDR3 region: CASSQALSTSRTYEQYF. CDR3 nucleotides: TGTGCCAGCAGCCAAGCGCTCTCCACTAGCAGGACCTACGAGCAGTACTTC.

This chain connects TRBV2 to TRBJ1-1; 7 bases are a match to TRBD1. V lost 5 bases to trimming and J lost 6 bases; unmatched junction nucleotides: 9. CDR3 length equals 14 residues. CDR1 is SNHLY and CDR2 is FYNNEI in the germline V gene. The CDR3 here is CASSRDSLFAEAFF. The CDR3 DNA follows: TGTGCCAGCAGTAGGGACAGCCTCTTTGCTGAAGCTTTCTTT.

The chain recombines TRBV29-1 with TRBJ2-2; D may be TRBD1 (6 bases). In germline, CDR1 is SQVTM, CDR2 ANQGSEA. The CDR3 sequence is 13 residues long. V gave up 7 bases and J gave up 2 bases, with 11 bases separating them. CDR3 nucleotide sequence: TGCAGCGCCTCCGGGACAAACACCGGGGAGCTGTTTTTT. It codes for CSASGTNTGELFF.

V is TRBV4-1 and J is TRBJ1-4, with 7 bases lining up with TRBD1. Germline-derived CDR1 and CDR2 are MGHRA and YSYEKL. With V trimmed by 6 bases and J by 8 bases, 9 bases remained unmatched. The CDR3 totals 14 residues. The CDR3 DNA reads as TGCGCCAGCAGTCCCACAGGGGCTGGAGAAAAACTGTTTTTT. The encoded protein is CASSPTGAGEKLFF.

This rearrangement joins TRBV2 to TRBJ1-1; D call uncertain. CDR3 length equals 11 residues. CDR1 is SNHLY, CDR2 FYNNEI, per germline. Trimming left V 7 bases short and J 8 bases short, with 11 bases between. CDR3 protein: CASTLRAEAFF. The DNA for the CDR3 is TGTGCCAGCACTTTGAGGGCCGAAGCTTTCTTT.

This clone was recorded once. DNA for the CDR3: TGCGCCAGCAGCTTGGAAGGGACTTCGAACACTGAAGCTTTCTTT. This sequence encodes CASSLEGTSNTEAFF. V is TRBV5-1 and J is TRBJ1-1, with D possibly TRBD1 on 5 matching bases. The CDR3 is 15 residues long. V was pared by 0 bases and J by 1 base, with 10 bases between. From germline, CDR1 is SGHRS and CDR2 YFSETQ.

The gene calls are TRBV29-1 and TRBJ2-1, with D possibly TRBD2 on 6 matching bases. The CDR3 is 15 amino acids. Germline assignment: CDR1 SQVTM and CDR2 ANQGSEA. V lost 3 bases to trimming and J lost 8 bases, with 20 bases between them. The CDR3 DNA is TGCAGCGTTGACCCAGGTTCCCTCCCGGGGGATGAGCAGTTCTTC. The encoded protein is CSVDPGSLPGDEQFF.

The V gene is TRBV21-1, the J gene TRBJ2-1; the table gives TRBD1 as D, unverified against the DNA. TRBV21-1 is a pseudogene locus. The CDR3 sequence is 12 residues long. CDR3 sequence reads: CAEPPTGAEQFF. DNA for the CDR3: TGTGCCGAACCCCCGACAGGTGCCGAGCAGTTCTTC.

The count of this clone is one. The V gene is TRBV2, the J gene TRBJ2-5; weak D call: TRBD2 (6 bases). The length of the CDR3 is 14 residues. Germline loops: CDR1 SNHLY, CDR2 FYNNEI. V shed 4 bases and J shed 2 bases, with 11 bases lying between them. The DNA of the CDR3 is TGTGCCAGCAGTGCTCTCCGGGGGCAAGAGACCCAGTACTTC. Amino acids: CASSALRGQETQYF.

The gene calls are TRBV6-5 and TRBJ2-3, with unresolved D. CDR3 length equals 13 residues. The germline V gene encodes CDR1 MNHEY and CDR2 SVGAGI. V lost 7 bases to trimming and J lost 2 bases, with 10 bases between them. The CDR3 nucleotides are TGTGCCAGCATGAGGTTACCCACAGATACGCAGTATTTT. This codes for CASMRLPTDTQYF.

This chain connects TRBV5-1 to TRBJ2-1, with 14 bases that match TRBD2. This CDR3 has 17 amino acids. Trimming at V came to 0 bases and at J to 4 bases, leaving 3 bases not matched to a gene. The germline CDR1 and CDR2 sequences are SGHRS and YFSETQ. CDR3 in DNA: TGCGCCAGCAGCTTGGAAGGGACTAGCGGGGGATACAATGAGCAGTTCTTC. Protein product: CASSLEGTSGGYNEQFF.

V gene TRBV4-1 combines with J gene TRBJ2-1, with 13 nucleotides matching TRBD2. The ends lost 6 bases at V and 2 bases at J; junction bases unmatched: 4. Germline-derived CDR1 and CDR2 are MGHRA and YSYEKL. This CDR3 contains 16 residues. This chain's CDR3 is CASRELAGGTYNEQFF. Here the CDR3 DNA reads TGCGCCAGCAGGGAACTAGCGGGGGGGACCTACAATGAGCAGTTCTTC.

This chain links TRBV27 with TRBJ2-6, with 11 bases fitting TRBD1. V trimming: 6 bases; J trimming: 2 bases; junction bases outside the gene matches: 15. Per the germline V gene, CDR1 is MNHEY and CDR2 is SMNVEV (reference sequence). The CDR3 spans 20 residues. The CDR3 DNA reads TGTGCCAGCAGCGCCCGTCCGGGACAGGGGGTAATAGCTGGGGCCAACGTCCTGACTTTC. This gives the protein CASSARPGQGVIAGANVLTF.

This chain links TRBV2 with TRBJ1-5; tentatively, D is TRBD1 (5 bases). With 8 bases removed from V and 3 bases from J, the gap between germline ends came to 14 bases. The germline V gene encodes CDR1 SNHLY and CDR2 FYNNEI. The CDR3 spans 14 residues. CDR3 region: CASGGTIPNQPQHF. The CDR3 DNA reads TGTGCCAGCGGGGGGACCATACCCAATCAGCCCCAGCATTTT.

The chain carries TRBV5-6 and TRBJ1-1; D is undetermined. CDR1 SGHDT and CDR2 YYEEEE come from the germline V gene. Trimming shortened V by 0 bases and J by 0 bases, and 21 bases separated the two germline ends. CDR3 length: 19 residues. Here the CDR3 reads CASSLVRGTDLRVNTEAFF. CDR3 nucleotides: TGTGCCAGCAGCTTGGTGCGGGGTACCGATTTAAGGGTGAACACTGAAGCTTTCTTT.

This clone is labeled as medium-sized (0.01 to 0.1%). The CDR3 DNA reads TGCAGCGTTGCGGAGTACAATGAGCAGTTCTTC. The encoded protein is CSVAEYNEQFF. The V call is TRBV29-1, the J call TRBJ2-1; D gene uncertain. Trimming removed 4 bases from V and 4 bases from J, with 5 bases in between. Germline CDR1 is SQVTM and CDR2 is ANQGSEA. This CDR3 is 11 amino acids long.

This chain uses TRBV5-1 with TRBJ2-2; TRBD1 matches at 11 bases. The V segment lost 3 bases and the J segment 5 bases; nucleotides outside the gene matches: 6. The CDR3 consists of 16 residues. The germline CDR1 and CDR2 sequences are SGHRS and YFSETQ. The DNA for the CDR3 is TGCGCCAGCAGCTGGTCCGGGACAGGGGGAACCGGGGAGCTGTTTTTT. Translation gives CASSWSGTGGTGELFF.

This clone was recorded a few times. The chain joins TRBV7-3 to TRBJ1-1; possibly TRBD1 for D (6 bases). Germline V CDR1 and CDR2: SGHTA, FQGTGA. The CDR3 is 14 residues long. V was shortened by 1 base and J by 7 bases, with 13 bases between the two germline ends. CDR3 residues: CASSLIRAGDEAFF. As DNA, the CDR3 is TGTGCCAGCAGCTTAATAAGGGCAGGGGATGAAGCTTTCTTT.

V usage is TRBV6-5 and J usage is TRBJ1-2; 7 bases match TRBD1. Trimming cost V 8 bases and J 2 bases; bases outside gene matches: 8. This CDR3 is 14 amino acids long. The germline V gene has CDR1 MNHEY and CDR2 SVGAGI. The CDR3 region is CASRSLGQNYGYTF. CDR3 in DNA: TGTGCCAGCCGCTCTTTGGGACAGAACTATGGCTACACCTTC.

This clone has more than one count but fewer than ten. This rearrangement joins TRBV10-3 to TRBJ2-2; D not certain. The V end lost 0 bases, the J end lost 3 bases, and 11 bases lay between the germline ends. The CDR3 has 16 amino acids. Germline loops: CDR1 ENHRY, CDR2 SYGVKD. CDR3 in amino acids: CAISESISSDTGELFF. CDR3 nucleotides: TGTGCCATCAGTGAGTCTATATCCTCGGACACCGGGGAGCTGTTTTTT.

This clone was detected a few times. Other DNA sequences in the sample encode the same CDR3. The gene calls are TRBV20-1 and TRBJ2-7; D possibly corresponds to TRBD2 (7 bases). The V gene's germline CDR1 is DFQATT and CDR2 SNEGSKA (reference sequence). The ends were cut back, 3 bases at V and 6 bases at J, with 9 bases in the middle. The CDR3 runs 11 residues. The CDR3 spells CSASRGGEQYF. The CDR3 nucleotides read TGCAGTGCTAGTAGGGGGGGCGAGCAGTACTTC.

The chain employs TRBV2 and TRBJ2-3; D remains ambiguous. This CDR3 spans 13 amino acids. Deletions cut 3 bases from V and 5 bases from J, with 9 bases between. The V gene's germline CDR1 is SNHLY and CDR2 FYNNEI. The CDR3 DNA reads TGTGCCAGCAGTGAGGCCCATGGAGATACGCAGTATTTT. Translating it yields CASSEAHGDTQYF.

The genes are TRBV18 and TRBJ2-5, with D possibly matching TRBD1 (6 bases). The CDR3 is made up of 13 amino acids. V shed 9 bases and J shed 4 bases, with 15 bases lying between them. Germline CDR1 is KGHSH and CDR2 is LQKENI. The CDR3 is CASTGTSAETQYF. The CDR3 coding sequence is TGTGCCAGTACAGGGACCTCAGCAGAGACCCAGTACTTC.

The chain is built from TRBV5-1 and TRBJ1-5; D unclear. Germline assignment: CDR1 SGHRS and CDR2 YFSETQ. There are 17 residues in the CDR3. Trimming took 2 bases from V and 4 from J, leaving 19 bases between them. The CDR3 bases are TGCGCCAGCAGCTTCAGGAATTTGAACCTGTCTAATCAGCCCCAGCATTTT. It yields the protein CASSFRNLNLSNQPQHF. Together with reference TRBV5-1 and TRBJ1-5, the CDR3 gives the full variable domain: KAGVTQTPRYLIKTRGQQVTLSCSPISGHRSVSWYQQTPGQGLQFLFEYFSETQRNKGNFPGRFSGRQFSNSRSEMNVSTLELGDSALYLCASSFRNLNLSNQPQHFGDGTRLSIL.

The CDR3 nucleotides read TGTGCCAGCAGTTACAGTAGAGTAATTAACTATGGCTACACCTTC. Encoded protein: CASSYSRVINYGYTF. The chain carries TRBV6-5 and TRBJ1-2; D gene ambiguous. Trimming removed 2 bases at V and 1 base at J, with 11 bases between. The CDR3 is made up of 15 amino acids. Germline V gene data show CDR1 as MNHEY and CDR2 as SVGAGI.

The V call is TRBV7-2, the J call TRBJ2-7, with D possibly TRBD1 on 6 matching bases. Germline CDR1 reads SGHTA; CDR2 reads FQGNSA. The CDR3 extends over 13 amino acids. V was shortened by 5 bases and J by 0 bases, with 8 bases between the two germline ends. This chain's CDR3 is CASSLDSSYEQYF. In DNA form, the CDR3 reads TGTGCCAGCAGCCTGGACAGCTCCTACGAGCAGTACTTC.

This sequence joins TRBV4-3 and TRBJ2-4; TRBD1 matches 9 bases. V was pared by 0 bases and J by 8 bases, with 8 bases of the junction left unmatched. The germline CDR1 and CDR2 sequences are LGHNA and YSLEER. This CDR3 comprises 16 residues. The CDR3, as DNA: TGCGCCAGCAGCCAAGATATTACAGGGGGCGTTGACATTCAGTACTTC. Translating it yields CASSQDITGGVDIQYF.